Shown below are 17 T cell receptor beta chains from a single sample sequenced in a study of T cell responses to AZD1222 COVID-19 vaccine. The data were produced by immunoSEQ multiplex PCR, yet TCRdb's version contains in-frame clones alone and is incomplete. Found here are 100,000 to 150,000 clones, over 75% of them singletons; the top ten hold 7.6%. Material: peripheral blood, obtained on day 0 of AZD1222 vaccination. These TCRs come from an adult in good health.

The gene calls are TRBV7-3 and TRBJ1-6; D is uncertain. The CDR3 totals 15 residues. Looked up from germline, CDR1 is SGHTA and CDR2 is FQGTGA. Trimming stripped 1 base from V and 9 bases from J, with 13 bases between. The CDR3 is CASSLMGGSSSPLHF. CDR3 bases: TGTGCCAGCAGCTTAATGGGCGGTTCGAGTTCACCCCTCCACTTT.

The V and J genes are TRBV2 and TRBJ2-1; 13 nucleotides line up with TRBD2. CDR3 size: 17 residues. With V trimmed by 6 bases and J by 3 bases, 8 bases remained unmatched. The germline V gene encodes CDR1 SNHLY and CDR2 FYNNEI. As DNA, the CDR3 is TGTGCCAGCAGCGACGGGACTAGCGGGATGAGCTACAATGAGCAGTTCTTC. Protein sequence: CASSDGTSGMSYNEQFF.

The genes are TRBV18 and TRBJ1-2; maybe TRBD1 (6 bases). Germline-derived CDR1 and CDR2 are KGHSH and LQKENI. The CDR3 is 13 residues long. V was cut by 4 bases and J by 5 bases, with 11 bases left in between. The CDR3 sequence: CASSLGGQYGYTF. In nucleotides, the CDR3 is TGTGCCAGCTCACTCGGAGGACAGTATGGCTACACCTTC.

This clone was recorded only once. J is TRBJ2-7 and V is TRBV5-5; possible D gene TRBD1, 6 bases. There are 14 residues in the CDR3. With 1 base removed from V and 6 bases from J, the gap between germline ends came to 14 bases. The germline V gene encodes CDR1 SGHKS and CDR2 YYEKEE (reference sequence). The CDR3 DNA reads TGTGCCAGCAGCTTGACAGGGCCCCTTGGCGAGCAGTACTTC. This sequence encodes CASSLTGPLGEQYF.

The J gene is TRBJ2-7, the V gene TRBV5-4; 8 bases line up with TRBD1. This CDR3 spans 14 amino acids. V dropped 3 bases and J dropped 7; count of bases not matched to a gene: 9. Looked up from germline, CDR1 is SGHNT and CDR2 is YYREEE (reference sequence). The CDR3 loop is CASSYMTGEREQYF. The CDR3 region has the DNA TGTGCCAGCAGCTATATGACAGGGGAGAGGGAGCAGTACTTC.

The rearrangement uses TRBV10-3 and TRBJ2-5, with a weak D call TRBD2 (5 bases). The CDR3 consists of 11 residues. V was clipped by 11 bases and J by 2 bases, with 9 bases between them. The germline V gene encodes CDR1 ENHRY and CDR2 SYGVKD. CDR3 residues: CAAGLQETQYF. In DNA, the CDR3 is TGTGCCGCAGGACTTCAAGAGACCCAGTACTTC.

The gene calls are TRBV15 and TRBJ1-4, with 7 bases that match TRBD1. Germline CDR1 reads LNHNV; CDR2 reads YYDKDF (reference sequence). The CDR3 loop spans 14 amino acids. The V and J ends lost 2 bases and 5 bases, in that order; junction bases with no gene match: 2. CDR3 in amino acids: CATSRRTGNEKLFF. The CDR3 DNA sequence: TGTGCCACCAGCAGAAGGACAGGAAATGAAAAACTGTTTTTT.

The chain couples TRBV7-2 to TRBJ1-4, with D hard to call. Germline CDR1 SGHTA, CDR2 FQGNSA. The CDR3 has 14 amino acids. Trimming removed 6 bases from V and 7 bases from J, with 15 bases in between. CDR3 nucleotide sequence: TGTGCCAGCAGGCGCCTTCCAAAAAGTGAAAAACTGTTTTTT. Its translation is CASRRLPKSEKLFF.

The V gene is TRBV6-5, the J gene TRBJ2-3; 11 bases are a match to TRBD1. The CDR3 covers 16 residues. Unmatched junction bases numbered 8, after V lost 3 bases and J lost 6 bases. The germline V gene encodes CDR1 MNHEY and CDR2 SVGAGI. This CDR3 reads CASSYSGQGALDTQYF. CDR3 nucleotides: TGTGCCAGCAGTTATTCCGGACAGGGGGCGTTGGATACGCAGTATTTT.

This chain links TRBV2 with TRBJ2-1, with D tentatively TRBD1 (6 bases). This CDR3 has 13 residues. Trimming left V 9 bases short and J 1 base short, with 10 bases between. CDR1 is SNHLY and CDR2 is FYNNEI in the germline V gene. The CDR3 sequence is CARQQGSYNEQFF. In DNA, the CDR3 is TGTGCCAGGCAACAGGGATCCTACAATGAGCAGTTCTTC. Using reference TRBV2 and TRBJ2-1 for the parts outside the CDR3, the full variable domain is EPEVTQTPSHQVTQMGQEVILRCVPISNHLYFYWYRQILGQKVEFLVSFYNNEISEKSEIFDDQFSVERPDGSNFTLKIRSTKLEDSAMYFCARQQGSYNEQFFGPGTRLTVL.

Points on this clone: A much larger clone differs from this one at a single base, so this may be a read error. The gene calls are TRBV7-3 and TRBJ1-2; tentative D call: TRBD1 (5 bases). V was clipped by 5 bases and J by 4 bases, with 11 bases between them. CDR3 length equals 13 residues. CDR1 and CDR2 (germline): SGHTA, FQGTGA. Here the CDR3 reads CASSPDGGYGYTF. DNA for the CDR3: TGTGCCAGCAGCCCTGATGGGGGCTATGGCTACACCTTC.

The chain joins TRBV5-1 to TRBJ2-3; TRBD2 matches 8 bases. CDR3 length: 15 residues. J gave up 1 base and V 0 bases, and 1 base lay outside the gene matches. Per the germline V gene, CDR1 is SGHRS and CDR2 is YFSETQ. CDR3 residues: CASSLERGRTDTQYF. In nucleotides, the CDR3 is TGCGCCAGCAGCTTGGAGCGGGGGCGCACAGATACGCAGTATTTT.

The gene calls are TRBV10-3 and TRBJ1-6, with D maybe TRBD1 (5 bases). Germline lookup yields CDR1 ENHRY and CDR2 SYGVKD. Trimming took off 5 bases at V and 5 bases at J, with 13 bases between the two ends. CDR3 length: 15 amino acids. The DNA of the CDR3 is TGTGCCATCAGTTCCATCGGAGGGGATAATTCACCCCTCCACTTT. It yields the protein CAISSIGGDNSPLHF.

This clone has a single count. V is TRBV5-6 and J is TRBJ1-4; unclear D gene. Germline loops: CDR1 SGHDT, CDR2 YYEEEE. V was clipped by 3 bases and J by 4 bases, with 10 bases between them. The CDR3 extends over 14 amino acids. The CDR3 DNA reads TGTGCCAGCAGCTCCTCTGTCATTAATGAAAAACTGTTTTTT. Translation: CASSSSVINEKLFF.

This clone was counted once. J is TRBJ1-1 and V is TRBV6-6; 10 nucleotides match TRBD1. V was clipped by 5 bases and J by 5 bases; unmatched bases: 11. The CDR3 runs 16 residues. Per the germline V gene, CDR1 is MNHNY and CDR2 is SVGAGI (reference sequence). The CDR3 protein is CASSPRTGGFVTEAFF. CDR3 coding DNA: TGTGCCAGCAGTCCCCGGACAGGGGGGTTTGTAACTGAAGCTTTCTTT.

Points on this clone: The junction does not match germline at one end; this may be a read error. This chain joins TRBV6-5 and TRBJ2-7; no definite D call. Looked up from germline, CDR1 is MNHEY and CDR2 is SVGAGI. This CDR3 region has 12 residues. Here the CDR3 reads CASCYFPGEQYF. CDR3 DNA sequence: TGTGCCAGCTGTTACTTCCCGGGCGAGCAGTACTTC.

The chain couples TRBV7-6 to TRBJ2-3, with D tentatively TRBD1 (5 bases). Germline V gene lookup returns CDR1 SGHVS and CDR2 FNYEAQ. V was trimmed by 2 bases and J by 4 bases, leaving 7 bases between them. The CDR3 runs 13 residues. CDR3 DNA sequence: TGTGCCAGCAGCTTAAGGGGCGCAGATACGCAGTATTTT. Residues: CASSLRGADTQYF.